This entry lists 11 T cell receptor beta chains sequenced from one sample in a study of T cell changes during pregnancy in multiple sclerosis. Data came from immunoSEQ multiplex PCR; TCRdb stores just in-frame clones and leaves some out. This table holds around 71,000 clones, roughly nine tenths found once. The sample consisted of peripheral blood, taken in the third trimester of pregnancy. Source of these receptors: a female donor with multiple sclerosis, enrolled in a pregnancy study.

The table lists this clone with a count of one. The rearrangement links TRBV7-3 to TRBJ2-2, with D possibly matching TRBD1 (6 bases). Germline V gene data show CDR1 as SGHTA and CDR2 as FQGTGA. The V and J ends lost 2 bases and 7 bases respectively, with 11 bases between them. The CDR3 spans 14 residues. The CDR3 DNA is TGTGCCAGCAGCTTACGGCAGGGGTTCGGGGAGCTGTTTTTT. Amino acids: CASSLRQGFGELFF. The complete variable domain, with remaining parts taken from reference TRBV7-3 and TRBJ2-2, reads GAGVSQTPSNKVTEKGKYVELRCDPISGHTALYWYRQSLGQGPEFLIYFQGTGAADDSGLPNDRFFAVRPEGSVSTLKIQRTERGDSAVYLCASSLRQGFGELFFGEGSRLTVL.

This clone has just a few counts. The J gene is TRBJ1-3, the V gene TRBV9; tentative D call: TRBD1 (5 bases). V shed 0 bases and J shed 6 bases, with 10 bases lying between them. The germline V gene encodes CDR1 SGDLS and CDR2 YYNGEE. This CDR3 is 14 amino acids long. In DNA, the CDR3 is TGTGCCAGCAGCGTAGGGGGACTGGAAAACACCATATATTTT. As protein: CASSVGGLENTIYF.

This rearrangement joins TRBV2 to TRBJ1-3; TRBD1 matches 7 bases. The germline V gene has CDR1 SNHLY and CDR2 FYNNEI. V lost 5 bases to trimming and J lost 0 bases; unmatched junction nucleotides: 4. The length of the CDR3 is 15 residues. The CDR3 reads CASSRDRRSGNTIYF. The CDR3 DNA sequence: TGTGCCAGCAGTCGGGACAGACGCTCTGGAAACACCATATATTTT.

This sequence joins TRBV5-4 and TRBJ2-1; 7 bases are a match to TRBD2. Germline loops: CDR1 SGHNT, CDR2 YYREEE (reference sequence). V shed 6 bases, J shed 5 bases, and the junction held 11 bases outside the gene matches. This CDR3 region has 15 residues. The CDR3 spells CASKEGGSENNEQFF. The CDR3 DNA reads TGTGCCAGCAAGGAGGGCGGGAGCGAAAACAATGAGCAGTTCTTC.

The DNA for the CDR3 is TGTGCCAGCAGCACGGACTGGGATACGCAGTATTTT. Translated, it gives CASSTDWDTQYF. V usage is TRBV11-1 and J usage is TRBJ2-3, with D tentatively TRBD2 (5 bases). The germline V gene has CDR1 SGHAT and CDR2 FQDESV (reference sequence). This CDR3 has 12 residues. Trimming cost V 5 bases and J 6 bases, with 9 bases left between them.

CDR3: CASSLNRGASSYEQYF. Written as DNA, the CDR3 is TGTGCCAGCAGTTTAAATAGGGGCGCGAGCTCCTACGAGCAGTACTTC. The chain uses TRBV27 and TRBJ2-7; weak D call: TRBD1 (5 bases). The V end lost 2 bases, the J end lost 0 bases, and 14 bases lay between the germline ends. This CDR3 is 16 amino acids long. Germline CDR1 reads MNHEY; CDR2 reads SMNVEV (reference sequence).

The V call is TRBV6-6, the J call TRBJ2-7; 9 bases are a match to TRBD2. The V segment lost 7 bases and the J segment 5 bases; nucleotides outside the gene matches: 9. The CDR3 contains 14 residues. Germline V CDR1 and CDR2: MNHNY, SVGAGI (reference sequence). The CDR3 is CASKEIAGANEQYF. CDR3 coding DNA: TGTGCCAGCAAGGAGATAGCGGGAGCTAACGAGCAGTACTTC.

V usage is TRBV5-4 and J usage is TRBJ1-4, with a tentative D call TRBD1 (6 bases). Trimming cost V 3 bases and J 5 bases, with 11 bases left between them. The CDR3 has 14 amino acids. The V gene's germline CDR1 is SGHNT and CDR2 YYREEE (reference sequence). The CDR3 DNA reads TGTGCCAGCAGCTCCGGGACAAAGAATGAAAAACTGTTTTTT. This sequence encodes CASSSGTKNEKLFF. The full variable domain, its missing parts supplied by reference TRBV5-4 and TRBJ1-4, is ETGVTQSPTHLIKTRGQQVTLRCSSQSGHNTVSWYQQALGQGPQFIFQYYREEENGRGNFPPRFSGLQFPNYSSELNVNALELDDSALYLCASSSGTKNEKLFFGSGTQLSVL.

The rearrangement uses TRBV30 and TRBJ2-1; a possible D gene is TRBD2 (6 bases). The CDR3 sequence is 11 residues long. V lost 3 bases to trimming and J lost 6 bases, with 6 bases between them. Germline V gene lookup returns CDR1 GTSNPN and CDR2 SVGIG (reference sequence). The CDR3 bases are TGTGCCTGGAGGGGGGGCAATGAGCAGTTCTTC. It yields the protein CAWRGGNEQFF.

The chain couples TRBV5-1 to TRBJ1-4, with a tentative D call TRBD1 (5 bases). Germline V gene sequence: CDR1 SGHRS, CDR2 YFSETQ. The CDR3 spans 15 residues. Trimming took 3 bases from V and 5 from J, leaving 14 bases between them. Here the CDR3 DNA reads TGCGCCAGCAGCTACCTCAGGGATCCAAATGAAAAACTGTTTTTT. It codes for CASSYLRDPNEKLFF. Based on the CDR3 plus reference TRBV5-1 and TRBJ1-4, the full variable domain is KAGVTQTPRYLIKTRGQQVTLSCSPISGHRSVSWYQQTPGQGLQFLFEYFSETQRNKGNFPGRFSGRQFSNSRSEMNVSTLELGDSALYLCASSYLRDPNEKLFFGSGTQLSVL.

The chain has TRBV7-9 and TRBJ2-2; D remains unclear. CDR3 length: 17 amino acids. The germline V gene has CDR1 SEHNR and CDR2 FQNEAQ (reference sequence). Trimming cost V 0 bases and J 2 bases, with 13 bases left between them. The CDR3 sequence is CASSLARAEANTGELFF. CDR3 nucleotides: TGTGCCAGCAGCTTAGCGCGCGCGGAAGCAAACACCGGGGAGCTGTTTTTT.